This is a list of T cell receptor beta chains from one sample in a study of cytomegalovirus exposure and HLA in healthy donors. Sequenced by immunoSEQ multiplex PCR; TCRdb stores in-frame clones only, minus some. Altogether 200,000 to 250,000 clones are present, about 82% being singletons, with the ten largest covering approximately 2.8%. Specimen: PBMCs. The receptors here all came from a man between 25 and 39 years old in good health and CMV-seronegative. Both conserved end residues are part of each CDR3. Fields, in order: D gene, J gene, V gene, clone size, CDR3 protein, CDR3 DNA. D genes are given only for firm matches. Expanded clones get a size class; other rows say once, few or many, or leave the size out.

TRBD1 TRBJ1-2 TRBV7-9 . CASSYLGTDFGDGYTF TGTGCCAGCAGTTACCTCGGGACAGACTTTGGGGATGGCTACACCTTC
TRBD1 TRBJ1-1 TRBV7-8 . CASSRTPTGANTEAFF TGTGCCAGCAGCCGAACCCCGACAGGGGCGAACACTGAAGCTTTCTTT
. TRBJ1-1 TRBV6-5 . CASRGSGGAFF TGTGCCAGCAGGGGATCTGGAGGAGCTTTCTTT
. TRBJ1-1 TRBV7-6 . CASSLGGGNTNTEAFF TGTGCCAGCAGCCTGGGGGGAGGGAATACGAACACTGAAGCTTTCTTT
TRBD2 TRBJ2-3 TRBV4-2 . CASSQERGAGGPPDTQYF TGTGCCAGCAGCCAAGAGAGAGGCGCGGGGGGCCCCCCCGATACGCAGTATTTT
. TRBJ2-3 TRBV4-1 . CASSQIFFTDTQYF TGCGCCAGCAGCCAAATATTTTTCACAGATACGCAGTATTTT
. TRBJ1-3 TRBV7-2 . CASSFSRDGNTIYF TGTGCCAGCAGCTTCAGCAGGGATGGAAACACCATATATTTT
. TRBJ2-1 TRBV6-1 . CASSERGNEQFF TGTGCCAGCAGTGAACGAGGGAATGAGCAGTTCTTC
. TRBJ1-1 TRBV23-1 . CASSQSDRVNTEAFF TGCGCCAGCAGTCAATCGGACAGAGTGAACACTGAAGCTTTCTTT
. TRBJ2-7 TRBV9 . CASSDRPGQQGGEQYF TGTGCCAGCAGCGACAGACCGGGGCAGCAGGGAGGCGAGCAGTACTTC
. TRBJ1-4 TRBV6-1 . CASSEGFRRTNEKLFF TGTGCCAGCAGTGAAGGATTCAGAAGAACTAATGAAAAACTGTTTTTT
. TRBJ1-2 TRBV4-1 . CASSPSSVSNYGYTF TGCGCCAGCAGCCCCTCCAGCGTATCTAACTATGGCTACACCTTC
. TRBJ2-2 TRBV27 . CASSLPRQANTGELFF TGTGCCAGCAGTTTACCCAGACAGGCGAACACCGGGGAGCTGTTTTTT
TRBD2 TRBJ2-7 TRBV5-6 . CASSPRTSSHEQYF TGTGCCAGCAGCCCCCGGACTAGCAGTCACGAGCAGTACTTC
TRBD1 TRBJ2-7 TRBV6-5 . CASSYGQGGTYEQYF TGTGCCAGCAGTTACGGACAGGGTGGTACCTACGAGCAGTACTTC
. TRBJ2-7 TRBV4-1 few CASSQIGPRTGVYEQYF TGCGCCAGCAGCCAAATAGGCCCCCGGACGGGGGTCTACGAGCAGTACTTC
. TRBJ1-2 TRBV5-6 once CASSSNYGYTF TGTGCCAGCAGCTCAAACTATGGCTACACCTTC
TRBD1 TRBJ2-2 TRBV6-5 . CASRDSGTGELFF TGTGCCAGCCGGGACAGTGGGACCGGGGAGCTGTTTTTT
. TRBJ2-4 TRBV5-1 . CASSFRLDTKNIQYF TGCGCCAGCAGCTTTCGGCTCGACACCAAAAACATTCAGTACTTC
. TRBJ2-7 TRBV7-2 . CASSSSGTPSSYEQYF TGTGCCAGCAGCTCGTCCGGGACACCCTCCTCCTACGAGCAGTACTTC
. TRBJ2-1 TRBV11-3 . CASSSTAGAVEQFF TGTGCCAGCAGCTCTACAGCGGGTGCTGTTGAGCAGTTCTTC
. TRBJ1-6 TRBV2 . CASSQGRDSPLHF TGTGCCAGCAGCCAGGGGAGAGATTCACCCCTCCACTTT
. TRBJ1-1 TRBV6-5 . CASRKGGLRDTEAFF TGTGCCAGCAGAAAGGGGGGGCTTAGGGACACTGAAGCTTTCTTT
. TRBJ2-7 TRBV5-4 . CASSLKADSASYEQYF TGTGCCAGCAGCTTAAAAGCGGACAGCGCATCCTACGAGCAGTACTTC
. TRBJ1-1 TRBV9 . CASSPGDSNTEAFF TGTGCCAGCAGCCCCGGGGACTCGAACACTGAAGCTTTCTTT
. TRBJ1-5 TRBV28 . CASSPLRVTSNQPQHF TGTGCCAGCAGTCCGCTTCGAGTTACTAGCAATCAGCCCCAGCATTTT
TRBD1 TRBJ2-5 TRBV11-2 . CASRDDRDQETQYF TGTGCCAGCAGGGACGACAGGGACCAAGAGACCCAGTACTTC
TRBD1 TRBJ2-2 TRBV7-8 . CASSMGQGVRNTGELFF TGTGCCAGCAGCATGGGACAGGGGGTCAGGAACACCGGGGAGCTGTTTTTT
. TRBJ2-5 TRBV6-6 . CASSYAGPETQYF TGTGCCAGCAGTTATGCGGGGCCAGAGACCCAGTACTTC
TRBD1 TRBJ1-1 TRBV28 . CASRQGGLNTEAFF TGTGCCAGCAGGCAAGGGGGCTTGAACACTGAAGCTTTCTTT
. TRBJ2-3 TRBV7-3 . CASSFGGLDTQYF TGTGCCAGCAGCTTCGGGGGTTTAGATACGCAGTATTTT
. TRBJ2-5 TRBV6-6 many CASSYGHEETQYF TGTGCCAGCAGTTATGGGCACGAAGAGACCCAGTACTTC
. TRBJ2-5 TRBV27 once CASSSGFGSRETQYF TGTGCCAGCAGTTCGGGTTTCGGAAGCCGGGAGACCCAGTACTTC
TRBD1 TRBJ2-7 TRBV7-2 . CASSSTGQGGHEQYF TGTGCCAGCAGCTCCACGGGACAGGGGGGGCACGAGCAGTACTTC
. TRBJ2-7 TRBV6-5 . CASSYSRGYEQYF TGTGCCAGCAGTTACTCGAGGGGGTACGAGCAGTACTTC
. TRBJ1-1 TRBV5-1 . CASSLIFGQNTEAFF TGCGCCAGCAGCTTGATATTCGGTCAGAACACTGAAGCTTTCTTT
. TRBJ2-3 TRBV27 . CASKRLPGTDTQYF TGTGCCAGCAAACGACTCCCAGGCACAGATACGCAGTATTTT
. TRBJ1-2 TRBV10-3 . CAISDGFGYTF TGTGCCATCAGTGACGGGTTTGGCTACACCTTC
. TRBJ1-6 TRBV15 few CATSRDGGISPLHF TGTGCCACCAGCAGAGATGGAGGCATTTCACCCCTCCACTTT
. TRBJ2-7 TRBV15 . CATSRDLSRTRGGEQYF TGTGCCACCAGCAGAGATCTCTCGAGAACCCGAGGGGGCGAGCAGTACTTC
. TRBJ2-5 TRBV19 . CASSVTSRGLQETQYF TGTGCCAGTAGCGTTACGTCCAGGGGTTTACAAGAGACCCAGTACTTC
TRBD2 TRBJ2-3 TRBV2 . CASSTSGDTDTQYF TGTGCCAGCAGTACTAGCGGGGACACAGATACGCAGTATTTT
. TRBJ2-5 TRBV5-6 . CASSQGNHRPQETQYF TGTGCCAGCAGCCAGGGAAATCATCGACCTCAAGAGACCCAGTACTTC
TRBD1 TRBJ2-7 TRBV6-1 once CASSERVGTGPQREYF TGTGCCAGCAGTGAAAGGGTTGGGACAGGGCCCCAACGTGAGTACTTC
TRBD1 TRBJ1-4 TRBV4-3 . CASSQVYRDRGIGTNEKLFF TGCGCCAGCAGCCAAGTGTATCGGGACAGGGGGATAGGCACTAATGAAAAACTGTTTTTT
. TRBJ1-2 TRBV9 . CASSVERTANYGYTF TGTGCCAGCAGCGTAGAGCGGACAGCTAACTATGGCTACACCTTC
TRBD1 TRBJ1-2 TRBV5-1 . CASSAKQGQGYGYTF TGCGCCAGCAGCGCCAAACAGGGGCAGGGGTATGGCTACACCTTC
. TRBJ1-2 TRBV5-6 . CASSFQGYGYTF TGTGCCAGCAGTTTCCAGGGGTATGGCTACACCTTC
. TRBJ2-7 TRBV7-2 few CASSLSDFGEQYF TGTGCCAGCAGCTTATCCGACTTCGGCGAGCAGTACTTC
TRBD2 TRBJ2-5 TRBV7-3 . CASSPMGGNQETQYF TGTGCCAGCAGCCCAATGGGGGGGAACCAAGAGACCCAGTACTTC
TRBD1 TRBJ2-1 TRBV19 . CASSIVGDRGAYNEQFF TGTGCCAGTAGTATAGTGGGAGACAGGGGCGCCTACAATGAGCAGTTCTTC
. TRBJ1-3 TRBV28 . CASSVGRGGLIPGNTIYF TGTGCCAGCAGTGTTGGTCGGGGGGGGCTTATCCCTGGAAACACCATATATTTT
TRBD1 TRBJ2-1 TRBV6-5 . CASSYRGLNNEQFF TGTGCCAGCAGTTACAGGGGGCTCAACAATGAGCAGTTCTTC
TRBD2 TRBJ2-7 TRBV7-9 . CASSPQLAGDLEQYF TGTGCCAGCAGCCCTCAACTAGCGGGGGACTTAGAGCAGTACTTC
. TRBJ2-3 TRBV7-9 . CASSLGGLNTQYF TGTGCCAGCAGCTTAGGAGGACTTAATACGCAGTATTTT
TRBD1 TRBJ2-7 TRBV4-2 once CASSQFPGQGTYEQYF TGTGCCAGCAGCCAATTTCCGGGACAGGGGACCTACGAGCAGTACTTC
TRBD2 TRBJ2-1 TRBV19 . CASSKRTSGHNEQFF TGTGCCAGTAGTAAACGGACTAGCGGACACAATGAGCAGTTCTTC
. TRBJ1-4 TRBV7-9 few CASSLTGSVGKLFF TGTGCCAGCAGCTTAACAGGGAGTGTAGGCAAACTGTTTTTT
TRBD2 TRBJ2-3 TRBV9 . CASSYRGGRTDTQYF TGTGCCAGCAGTTATCGCGGGGGGCGCACAGATACGCAGTATTTT
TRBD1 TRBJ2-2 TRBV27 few CASSLGQFNTGELFF TGTGCCAGCAGCCTGGGACAGTTTAACACCGGGGAGCTGTTTTTT